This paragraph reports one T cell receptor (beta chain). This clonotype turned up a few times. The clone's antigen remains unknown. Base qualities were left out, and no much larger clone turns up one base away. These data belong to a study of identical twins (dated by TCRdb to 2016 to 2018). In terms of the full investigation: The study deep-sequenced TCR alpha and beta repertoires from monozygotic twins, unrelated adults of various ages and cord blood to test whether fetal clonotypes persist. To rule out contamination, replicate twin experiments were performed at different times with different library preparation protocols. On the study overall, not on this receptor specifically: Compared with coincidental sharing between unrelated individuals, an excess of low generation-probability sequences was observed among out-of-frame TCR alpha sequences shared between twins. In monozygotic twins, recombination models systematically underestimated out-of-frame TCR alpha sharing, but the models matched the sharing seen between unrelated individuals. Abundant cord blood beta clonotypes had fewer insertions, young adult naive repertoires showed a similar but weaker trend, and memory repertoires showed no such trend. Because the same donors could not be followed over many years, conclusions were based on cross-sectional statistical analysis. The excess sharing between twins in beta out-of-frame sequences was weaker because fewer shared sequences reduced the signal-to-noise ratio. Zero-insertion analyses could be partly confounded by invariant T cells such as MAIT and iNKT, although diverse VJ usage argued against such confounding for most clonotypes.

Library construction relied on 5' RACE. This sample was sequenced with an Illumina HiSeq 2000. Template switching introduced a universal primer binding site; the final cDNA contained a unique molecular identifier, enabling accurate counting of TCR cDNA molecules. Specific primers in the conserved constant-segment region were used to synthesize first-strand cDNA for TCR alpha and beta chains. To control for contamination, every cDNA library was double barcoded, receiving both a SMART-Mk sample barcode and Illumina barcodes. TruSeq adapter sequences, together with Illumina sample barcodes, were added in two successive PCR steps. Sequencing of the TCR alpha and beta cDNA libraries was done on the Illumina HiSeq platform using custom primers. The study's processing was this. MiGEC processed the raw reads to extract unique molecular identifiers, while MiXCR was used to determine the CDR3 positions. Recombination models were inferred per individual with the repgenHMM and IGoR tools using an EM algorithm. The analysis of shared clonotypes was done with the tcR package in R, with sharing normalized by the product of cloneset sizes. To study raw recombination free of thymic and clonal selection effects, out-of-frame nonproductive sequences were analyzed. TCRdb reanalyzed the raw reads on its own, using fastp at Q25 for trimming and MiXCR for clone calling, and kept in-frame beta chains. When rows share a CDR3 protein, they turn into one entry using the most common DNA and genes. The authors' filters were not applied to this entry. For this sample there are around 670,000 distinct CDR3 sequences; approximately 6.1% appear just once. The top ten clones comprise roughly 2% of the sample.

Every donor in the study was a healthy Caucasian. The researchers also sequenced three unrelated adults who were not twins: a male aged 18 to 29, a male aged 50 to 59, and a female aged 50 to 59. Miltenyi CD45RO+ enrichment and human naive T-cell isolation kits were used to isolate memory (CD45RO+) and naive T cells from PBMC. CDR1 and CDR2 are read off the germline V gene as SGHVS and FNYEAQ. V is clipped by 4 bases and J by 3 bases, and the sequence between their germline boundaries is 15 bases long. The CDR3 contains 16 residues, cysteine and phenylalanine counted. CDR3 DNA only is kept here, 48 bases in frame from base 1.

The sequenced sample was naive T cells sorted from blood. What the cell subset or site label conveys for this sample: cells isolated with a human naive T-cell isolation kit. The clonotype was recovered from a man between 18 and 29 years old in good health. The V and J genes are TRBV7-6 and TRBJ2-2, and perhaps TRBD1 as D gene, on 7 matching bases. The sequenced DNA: TGTGCCAGCAGCTCAAGGGGGGACAGAGACACCGGGGAGCTGTTTTTT. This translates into CASSSRGDRDTGELFF.